This is a list of T cell receptor beta chains from one sample in a study of CD8 T cells in Susac syndrome. TCRdb itself ran the immunoSEQ multiplex PCR reads through MiXCR, one entry per CDR3 protein. The sample includes fewer than 250,000 distinct CDR3 sequences, around 93% of them seen just once. Sequenced material: CD4+ T cells from PBMCs. The receptors were gathered from a human donor in good health. CDR3s include the opening cysteine and the closing phenylalanine or tryptophan. Each record gives: J gene, clone size, D gene, V gene, CDR3 protein, CDR3 DNA. A D gene is named only where the DNA matches it firmly. Size values are once, few and many counts, or a class for expanded clones, and some rows have none.

J: TRBJ2-2
size: .
D: .
V: TRBV7-3
CDR3: CASSPSWGSRELFF
DNA: TGTGCCAGCAGCCCATCCTGGGGAAGCCGGGAGCTGTTTTTT

J: TRBJ2-7
size: .
D: .
V: TRBV5-1
CDR3: CASSLAGQSYEQYF
DNA: TGCGCCAGCAGCTTAGCGGGACAGAGCTACGAGCAGTACTTC

J: TRBJ1-1
size: .
D: .
V: TRBV28
CDR3: CASSQTLRGAFF
DNA: TGTGCCAGCAGCCAGACTCTCAGGGGAGCTTTCTTT

J: TRBJ1-1
size: .
D: .
V: TRBV12-3/TRBV12-4
CDR3: CASSLAGAETEAFF
DNA: TGTGCCAGCAGTTTAGCGGGGGCGGAGACTGAAGCTTTCTTT

J: TRBJ1-2
size: .
D: .
V: TRBV28
CDR3: CASSLRDVGYGYTF
DNA: TGTGCCAGCAGTTTAAGGGACGTCGGCTATGGCTACACCTTC

J: TRBJ2-3
size: .
D: .
V: TRBV29-1
CDR3: CSVLSFNSDTQYF
DNA: TGCAGCGTCCTTTCATTTAATTCAGATACGCAGTATTTT

J: TRBJ1-2
size: once
D: .
V: TRBV18
CDR3: CASSPVGGGVYGYTF
DNA: TGTGCCAGCTCGCCCGTCGGGGGAGGGGTCTATGGCTACACCTTC

J: TRBJ2-3
size: .
D: .
V: TRBV18
CDR3: CASSPPPSTDTQYF
DNA: TGTGCCAGCTCACCACCGCCTAGCACAGATACGCAGTATTTT

J: TRBJ1-5
size: .
D: .
V: TRBV19
CDR3: CASMTNQPQHF
DNA: TGTGCCAGTATGACCAATCAGCCCCAGCATTTT

J: TRBJ1-2
size: .
D: .
V: TRBV5-1
CDR3: CASSSVVGQADYGYTF
DNA: TGCGCCAGCAGCTCGGTGGTCGGGCAGGCCGACTATGGCTACACCTTC

J: TRBJ1-4
size: .
D: .
V: TRBV5-1
CDR3: CASSRSSSNEKLFF
DNA: TGCGCCAGCAGCCGTAGCAGCTCTAATGAAAAACTGTTTTTT

J: TRBJ1-2
size: .
D: TRBD1
V: TRBV2
CDR3: CASSATSGQSLGYTF
DNA: TGTGCCAGCAGTGCCACCTCGGGACAGTCGCTCGGCTACACCTTC

J: TRBJ2-7
size: .
D: .
V: TRBV7-6
CDR3: CASSSRFRREQYF
DNA: TGTGCCAGCAGCTCAAGATTCAGACGCGAGCAGTACTTC

J: TRBJ2-6
size: .
D: .
V: TRBV29-1
CDR3: CSVRQDFSGANVLTF
DNA: TGCAGCGTCAGACAGGACTTCTCTGGGGCCAACGTCCTGACTTTC

J: TRBJ2-7
size: .
D: TRBD1
V: TRBV5-1
CDR3: CASSAGQGSHEQYF
DNA: TGCGCCAGCAGCGCAGGACAGGGAAGCCACGAGCAGTACTTC

J: TRBJ2-3
size: .
D: .
V: TRBV20-1
CDR3: CSARVRGGSTDTQYF
DNA: TGCAGTGCTAGAGTGAGGGGGGGTTCGACAGATACGCAGTATTTT

J: TRBJ1-2
size: .
D: .
V: TRBV9
CDR3: CASSERGGQNYGYTF
DNA: TGTGCCAGCAGCGAACGGGGTGGGCAGAACTATGGCTACACCTTC

J: TRBJ2-2
size: once
D: .
V: TRBV29-1
CDR3: CSVARSSTGELFF
DNA: TGCAGCGTTGCCCGCAGTAGCACCGGGGAGCTGTTTTTT

J: TRBJ1-1
size: .
D: .
V: TRBV20-1
CDR3: CSANRDPGTEAFF
DNA: TGCAGTGCCAACAGGGACCCCGGCACTGAAGCTTTCTTT

J: TRBJ1-4
size: .
D: TRBD1
V: TRBV29-1
CDR3: CSVVAGGIGEKLFF
DNA: TGCAGCGTTGTGGCAGGGGGCATTGGTGAAAAACTGTTTTTT

J: TRBJ2-1
size: .
D: TRBD1
V: TRBV7-8
CDR3: CASSRTGTGGYNEQFF
DNA: TGTGCCAGCAGCCGAACCGGGACAGGTGGATACAATGAGCAGTTCTTC

J: TRBJ2-3
size: .
D: .
V: TRBV20-1
CDR3: CSARDGRSTDTQYF
DNA: TGCAGTGCTAGAGATGGCCGTAGCACAGATACGCAGTATTTT

J: TRBJ2-7
size: .
D: .
V: TRBV9
CDR3: CASSVGTEAYEQYF
DNA: TGTGCCAGCAGCGTTGGGACCGAAGCCTACGAGCAGTACTTC

J: TRBJ2-1
size: .
D: TRBD2
V: TRBV3-1
CDR3: CASSQAVSSGGYNEQFF
DNA: TGTGCCAGCAGCCAAGCGGTTTCTAGCGGGGGCTACAATGAGCAGTTCTTC

J: TRBJ2-6
size: .
D: .
V: TRBV3-1
CDR3: CASSLGRGSGANVLTF
DNA: TGTGCCAGCAGCCTGGGCAGGGGATCTGGGGCCAACGTCCTGACTTTC

J: TRBJ2-7
size: once
D: TRBD1
V: TRBV28
CDR3: CASNIAGTGSYEQYF
DNA: TGTGCCAGCAATATCGCCGGGACAGGGTCATACGAGCAGTACTTC